The T cell receptor (beta chain) described here comes from a study of cytomegalovirus exposure and HLA in healthy donors. Concerning this clone: The antigen remains undetermined.

In the PCR, 60 Vbeta and 13 Jbeta primers were used. TCRdb's copy holds only in-frame clones and misses some; the assay was immunoSEQ multiplex PCR. The repertoire holds about 160,000 clones, with around 90% as singletons. Points from the study as a whole: Several of the most significant clusters appeared, in a later analysis, to be linked to common viral pathogens. HLA alleles were associated with 16,000 or so TCR beta sequences in a later analysis at 0.05 false discovery rate. There were fewer than 200 TCR beta chains listed as cytomegalovirus-associated.

The sequenced material came from PBMCs. This sequence was found in a woman in her 30s in good health and CMV-seronegative.

The CDR3 DNA reads TGTGCCAGCAGCCCCGGATCTCGTAGGAGCTCCTATAATTCACCCCTCCACTTT. Translating it yields CASSPGSRRSSYNSPLHF. The rearrangement uses TRBV7-6 and TRBJ1-6; unclear D gene. Trimming cost V 5 bases and J 0 bases, with 17 bases left between them. The CDR3 is 18 residues long. Per the germline V gene, CDR1 is SGHVS and CDR2 is FNYEAQ.